These 9 T cell receptor beta chains share one sample of origin, sequenced in a study of immune characterization of retroperitoneal liposarcoma. TCRdb analysed the PCR reads with MiXCR anew, one entry per CDR3 protein. The data show around 11,000 distinct CDR3 sequences, around a quarter seen once. The sequenced sample was tumor tissue. These receptors were obtained from a male donor with retroperitoneal liposarcoma.

This chain connects TRBV6-5 to TRBJ2-3; D is perhaps TRBD1 or TRBD2 (6 bases each). The germline V gene encodes CDR1 MNHEY and CDR2 SVGAGI. The CDR3 length is 20 residues. V shed 4 bases and J shed 0 bases, with 26 bases lying between them. CDR3 DNA: TGTGCCAGCAGTTTTGCAGCCTGGGTGTTAGGGGGACTGAGCACAGATACGCAGTATTTT. Translated, it gives CASSFAAWVLGGLSTDTQYF.

This clonotype has only a few counts. The chain uses TRBV7-9 and TRBJ1-3, with D perhaps matching TRBD1 (6 bases). Germline V CDR1 and CDR2: SEHNR, FQNEAQ (reference sequence). Trimming cost V 5 bases and J 0 bases, with 14 bases left between them. This CDR3 is built from 16 residues. The CDR3: CASSQQGSSSGNTIYF. The DNA of the CDR3 is TGTGCCAGCAGCCAACAGGGTTCTTCCTCTGGAAACACCATATATTTT.

This clonotype has a count of ten or more. The chain employs TRBV7-8 and TRBJ2-1, with no clear D. Near its end, the DNA agrees better with TRBJ2-7, so the J call may be wrong. Germline lookup yields CDR1 SGHVS and CDR2 FQNEAQ. The CDR3 contains 14 residues. This chain's CDR3 is CASTPTRTEYEQYF. The DNA of the CDR3 is TGTGCCAGCACCCCGACCCGGACGGAGTACGAGCAGTACTTC.

This rearrangement joins TRBV6-1 to TRBJ1-6; weak D call: TRBD1 (6 bases). Germline CDR1 MNHNS, CDR2 SASEGT. The CDR3 sequence is 15 residues long. V was trimmed by 7 bases and J by 5 bases, leaving 15 bases between them. The CDR3 loop is CASTLLRGNNSPLHF. The CDR3 nucleotides are TGTGCCAGCACCCTACTCAGGGGAAATAATTCACCCCTCCACTTT.

This clonotype was detected only a few times. CDR3 DNA: TGTGCCAGCAGTTTAGAACAGGGCCTCGAGCAGTACTTC. Translating gives CASSLEQGLEQYF. The chain combines TRBV27 with TRBJ2-5; a possible D gene is TRBD1 (6 bases). The better agreement between TRBJ2-7 and the DNA end casts doubt on the J call. CDR3 length: 13 amino acids. Per germline, CDR1 MNHEY and CDR2 SMNVEV (reference sequence).

The chain employs TRBV6-5 and TRBJ2-5; 7 positions agree with TRBD1. J gave up 9 bases and V 0 bases, and 13 bases lay outside the gene matches. CDR1 is MNHEY, CDR2 SVGAGI, per germline. This CDR3 is 16 amino acids long. For the CDR3, the DNA is TGTGCCAGCAGTTACTCGATGCTCACAGGGGCAACGTCCCAGTACTTC. This sequence encodes CASSYSMLTGATSQYF.

This clonotype has ten or more counts. V gene TRBV6-1 combines with J gene TRBJ2-1, with TRBD2 identical over 12 bases. The CDR3 sequence is 15 residues long. Germline CDR1 reads MNHNS; CDR2 reads SASEGT. After removal of 3 bases from V and 13 bases from J, the junction contained 10 bases not matched to a gene. CDR3 amino acids: CASSDLAGGQETQFF. The CDR3 DNA reads TGTGCCAGCAGTGACCTAGCGGGGGGGCAGGAGACCCAGTTCTTC.

At least ten counts were recorded for this clonotype. This chain connects TRBV6-1 to TRBJ2-1; D remains ambiguous. CDR1 is MNHNS, CDR2 SASEGT, per germline. The CDR3 length is 14 residues. Trimming stripped 5 bases from V and 10 bases from J, with 18 bases between. CDR3 loop: CASSYYDTEGEQFF. As DNA, the CDR3 is TGTGCCAGCAGTTATTACGACACGGAAGGGGAGCAGTTCTTC.

By proportion, this clonotype is large (0.1 to 1%). V usage is TRBV6-6 and J usage is TRBJ1-6; a possible D gene is TRBD1 (6 bases). The CDR3 is 18 residues long. Germline-derived CDR1 and CDR2 are MNHNY and SVGAGI (reference sequence). V lost 0 bases and J lost 3, with 15 bases in between. CDR3 in DNA: TGTGCCAGCAGTTACTCGACGGCAGGGGCCCTCTATAATTCACCCCTCCACTTT. Translation gives CASSYSTAGALYNSPLHF.